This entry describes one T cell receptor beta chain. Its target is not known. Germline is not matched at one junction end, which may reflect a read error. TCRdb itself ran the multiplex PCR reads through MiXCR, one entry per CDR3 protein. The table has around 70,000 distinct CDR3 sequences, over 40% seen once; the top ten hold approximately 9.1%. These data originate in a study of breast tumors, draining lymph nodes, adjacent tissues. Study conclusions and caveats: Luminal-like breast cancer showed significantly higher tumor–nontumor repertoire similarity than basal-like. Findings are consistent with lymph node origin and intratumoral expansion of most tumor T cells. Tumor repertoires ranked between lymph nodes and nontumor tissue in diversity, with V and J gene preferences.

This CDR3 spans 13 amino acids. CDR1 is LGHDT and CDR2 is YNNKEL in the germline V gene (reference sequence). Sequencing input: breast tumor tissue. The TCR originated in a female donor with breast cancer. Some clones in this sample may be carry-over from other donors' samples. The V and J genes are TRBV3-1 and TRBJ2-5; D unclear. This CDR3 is CASSPAFQETQYF. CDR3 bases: TGCGCCAGCAGCCCAGCGTTCCAAGAGACCCAGTACTTC.